This T cell receptor beta chain was identified in a study of T cells in Graves' hyperthyroidism and ophthalmopathy. Trimming took 4 bases from V and 4 from J; bases not matched to a gene: 4. CDR3 size: 13 residues. The germline V gene encodes CDR1 LGHDT and CDR2 YNNKEL (reference sequence). Uncontrolled infection, other autoimmune disease, pregnancy and lactation each barred patients from inclusion. This clonotype was picked up many times. Amplification targeted TCR beta CDR3 regions from RNA transcripts. RT-PCR in the first round (using the HTBI primer set) targeted the TCR CDR3. TCRdb called the multiplex PCR reads again in MiXCR, with one record for every CDR3 protein. The table shows about 560,000 distinct CDR3 sequences, with around 15% occurring only once.

The sequence came from a woman between 35 and 50 years old with Graves' hyperthyroidism. The sample comprised blood. This chain uses TRBV3-1 with TRBJ2-7, with 7 bases that match TRBD2. CDR3 in amino acids: CASSLMRGYEQYF. The CDR3 DNA reads as TGTGCCAGCAGCCTCATGCGGGGGTACGAGCAGTACTTC.